This T cell receptor beta chain was captured by sequencing in a study of cytomegalovirus exposure and HLA in healthy donors (dated by TCRdb to about 2017). Background on the whole study: In an earlier analysis of around 540 of the donors, 250 to 300 Gb of sequence data and approximately 100 million unique TCR beta sequences from 150 million to 200 million T cells were reported. An early release that covered approximately 600 HLA-typed donors contained approximately 300 gigabases of sequencing data and about 84 million unique TCR sequences. Of the roughly 390 genotyped donors, about 84% fell in the genetic ancestry cluster associated with self-reported Caucasian donors. The study aimed to test whether signatures of past pathogen exposure could be identified by cataloging public T cell receptors. The study profiled the T cell repertoires of about 720 subjects by immunosequencing and related them to cytomegalovirus serostatus. A separate validation cohort of 90 to 150 different subjects was used in addition to the 666-subject first cohort. High-throughput TCR immunosequencing, statistical association of individual TCRs with disease status, and machine learning were combined to predict cytomegalovirus infection status. A later analysis re-analyzed previously published TCR beta repertoires from approximately 670 donors and added high-resolution HLA genotyping to study TCR occurrence patterns. The later analysis used no new phenotypic data to find candidate immune exposures, relying instead on TCR beta sequences and their occurrence across donors. An earlier analysis of 587 of the donors applied high-throughput TCR beta sequencing to assess whether each TCR beta V gene segment acted as functional or pseudogenic. Donor age, sex, ethnicity and CMV serostatus were collected together with the repertoire data. Genome-wide SNP genotypes for about 65% of the roughly 700 donors were used in a later genetic analysis, which treated that subset as a discovery cohort. All discovery cohort repertoires had been generated using a single sequencing platform. HLA typing covered class I and class II loci at four-digit resolution. Typing coverage differed by locus: A, B, C, DRB1 and DQB1 were typed in about 620-640 donors, DQA1 in 500 to 550, DPA1 in some 600, and DPB1 in 450 to 490. About five DR-DQ haplotypes were treated as single units for association and clustering because of strong linkage in the cohort. Across some 400 genotyped donors of the cohort, an average of approximately 240,000 unique TCR beta nucleotide sequences per donor were sequenced, and about a sixth of those sequences were non-productive. Overall study results and their limits: An association between a missense DCLRE1C variant and V-gene and J-gene trimming of TCR beta chains was found in a later genetic analysis and replicated in an independent cohort. A cluster of highly shared sequence variants was judged likely to represent a technical artifact of the sequencing pipeline. In a later analysis, TCR association rates were found to vary across HLA loci, with the most associated TCRs seen for DRB1 alleles and the fewest for HLA-C alleles. A further reported finding was that TCR beta sequences accurately predicted the HLA-A and HLA-B alleles for most subjects in the first cohort. Some IMGT-functional V segments, including TRBV6-2 and TRBV6-3, could not be told apart with the 87-base-pair reads, so those segments were excluded. This cohort had only TCR beta chains sequenced, and the lack of alpha or paired-chain data limited which features could be detected. The authors suggested that the approach could potentially be extended to other disease states and immunological phenotypes. A few of the identified cytomegalovirus-associated TCR beta chains were confirmed in vitro to be specific for cytomegalovirus antigens. Strong co-occurrence of HLA alleles, especially DR and DQ, made assigning TCR associations to individual alleles difficult. Presence/absence analyses assumed roughly uniform sequencing depth across donors, an assumption that may not hold. Most TCR sequences were observed very rarely across donors, whereas some public TCRs were present in many individuals. In a later analysis, most CMV-associated TCR beta chains were found to appear HLA-restricted, with HLA associations seemingly driven largely by CMV exposure. A later genetic analysis reported fewer N-insertions in productive TCRs among donors in an Asian-associated ancestry cluster than the roughly 650-donor mean. Broadly in line with IMGT annotations, most TCR beta V segments showed up in productive rearrangements about 90% or about 30% of the time in an earlier analysis of approximately 600 of the donors. In a later analysis, several top co-occurrence clusters were reported to appear linked to parvovirus B19, influenza, CMV and Epstein-Barr virus. Compared with equally common non-associated chains, HLA-associated TCR beta chains in a later analysis were more clonally expanded and had lower generation probabilities. Because counts were too low, about 17 rarely observed V segments, including chromosome 9 orphons, were excluded from the earlier analysis of several hundred of the donors. Correlated functional status among segregating V segments might reflect linkage disequilibrium, but an unknown experimental factor could not be ruled out. A total of 150 to 200 TCR beta chains were listed by the study as associated with cytomegalovirus. CMV serostatus was the only immune exposure information available for the cohort. The classifier was reported to diagnose cytomegalovirus status with high specificity and sensitivity in both the original cohort and the validation cohort. A later analysis associated 16,951 TCR beta sequences with specific HLA alleles at a false discovery rate of 0.05. Because HLA typing was unavailable for some donors at each locus, only the typed subset was used in association tests.

The germline V gene sets CDR1 to SQVTM and CDR2 to ANQGSEA. Its CDR3 holds 13 amino acids, cysteine through phenylalanine. Only the CDR3 DNA stays, 39 bases, in frame from base 1. V is reduced by 4 bases and J by 2 bases, leaving a spacing of 10 bases between them. In total, 500 to 700 healthy bone marrow donors made up the cohort. Cohort members were all nominally healthy when sampled, although unrecorded immune exposures were likely present. The donor was CMV seronegative and was included in the group of a few hundred seronegative cohort members. Every donor gave a peripheral blood sample, and the peripheral blood mononuclear cells from that sample were used for TCR beta sequencing. Genomic DNA was extracted from the blood cell samples with the Qiagen DNeasy Blood Extraction Kit. Library prep was done by the immunoSEQ multiplex PCR assay. For the multiplex PCR, a mixture combining 60 forward primers for TCR Vbeta segments and 13 reverse primers for TCR Jbeta segments was used. The CDR3 region of rearranged TCR beta genes was amplified from genomic DNA with a multiplex PCR assay. On the Illumina HiSeq System, the amplified TCR beta libraries were sequenced as 87-base-pair reads. As for the original processing: A later analysis tallied tens of millions of unique TCR beta chains across the 610 or so repertoires, and around 9.9 million of those chains were shared by two or more donors. A nearest-neighbor algorithm error-corrected the raw reads and collapsed the reads into unique sequences, merging closely related sequences to remove PCR and sequencing errors. CDR3 sequences were aligned to IMGT reference sequences to assign V, D and J gene segments. For a sequence to be retained, a match of at least six nucleotides to both a V gene segment and a J gene segment was required. A rearrangement was called productive if the CDR3 had no stop codons and remained in frame with V and J, and every other rearrangement was called non-productive. CDR3 was defined by IMGT convention, running from the second conserved V-encoded cysteine to the conserved J-encoded phenylalanine. Sequences without an unambiguous match to a single V gene segment were excluded from the earlier analysis of about 640 of the donors. In an earlier analysis of 450 to 700 of the donors, V segments were called functional above 56.7% productive rearrangements and were called segregating when the between-donor standard deviation exceeded 5%. A statistical classification framework was built to diagnose cytomegalovirus status from the catalog of TCR beta chain sequences. A later analysis assigned V and J genes by comparing TCR nucleotide sequences with IMGT/GENE-DB human TR gene sequences. The TCRdist pipeline was used in a later analysis to assign CDR3 sequences and most-parsimonious VDJ recombination scenarios. A later analysis defined each TCR beta chain by its CDR3 amino acid sequence plus V-gene family, and excluded reads lacking a unique V-gene family. To address suspected cross-contamination and a sequencing artifact, a later analysis removed around 590 highly shared, low-generation-probability nucleotide sequences. For each public chain, a later analysis derived a clonal expansion index from normalized ranks of inferred template counts within each repertoire. In a later analysis, generation probabilities were computed using a VDJ recombination model fitted to out-of-frame rearrangements, and the results were checked against IGoR. In a later analysis, hypergeometric tests were used to score TCR-TCR, TCR-HLA and TCR-CMV co-occurrence, with a repertoire-size bias correction applied to TCR pairs. In a later analysis, false discovery rates were estimated by permuting HLA or CMV assignments 20 times. A later analysis grouped co-occurring TCRs with DBSCAN, adding TCRdist sequence similarity when clustering within HLA-allele-positive subsets. Repertoires with fewer than 30,000 or more than 120,000 public chains were left out of co-occurrence clustering, as were four to six repertoires with anomalous nucleotide sharing. TCRdb's version of the immuneACCESS table is confined to in-frame rearrangements and falls short of the full clone set. An unresolved V gene accounts for under half of the shortfall where checked; the remainder is of unknown origin. For V, J and clone size, that table is used; D and trimming come from the DNA. The sample has over 120,000 clones on record, 75% to 90% of them singletons. The top ten clones comprise 2.9% of the sample.

Details on this clone: Its antigen is not yet known. Per-nucleotide qualities are absent, and no much larger clonotype sits a single base away.

The specimen was PBMCs. The sequence was obtained from a young woman in good health and CMV-seronegative. The chain couples TRBV29-1 to TRBJ2-3, with a tentative D gene TRBD2 over 5 matching bases. The CDR3 corresponds to CSVGAGSTDTQYF. The DNA sequence is given as TGCAGCGTTGGGGCGGGTTCCACAGATACGCAGTATTTT.